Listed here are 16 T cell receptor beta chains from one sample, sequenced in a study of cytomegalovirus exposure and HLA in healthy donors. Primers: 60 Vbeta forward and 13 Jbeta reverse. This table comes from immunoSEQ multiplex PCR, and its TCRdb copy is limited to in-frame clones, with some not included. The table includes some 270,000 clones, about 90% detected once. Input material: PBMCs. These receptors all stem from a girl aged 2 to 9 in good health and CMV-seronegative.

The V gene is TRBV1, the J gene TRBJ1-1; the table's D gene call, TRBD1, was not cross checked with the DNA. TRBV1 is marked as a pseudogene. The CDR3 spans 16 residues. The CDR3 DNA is TGCACCAGCAGCCCCAATCAGGGGCGATGGGTCACTGAAGCTTTCTTT. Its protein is CTSSPNQGRWVTEAFF.

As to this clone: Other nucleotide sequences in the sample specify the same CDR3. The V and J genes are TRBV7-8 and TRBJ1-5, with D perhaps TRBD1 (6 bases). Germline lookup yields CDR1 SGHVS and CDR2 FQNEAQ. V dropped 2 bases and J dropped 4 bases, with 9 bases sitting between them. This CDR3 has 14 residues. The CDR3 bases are TGTGCCAGCAGCTTAAGCAGGGGAAATCAGCCCCAGCATTTT. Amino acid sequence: CASSLSRGNQPQHF.

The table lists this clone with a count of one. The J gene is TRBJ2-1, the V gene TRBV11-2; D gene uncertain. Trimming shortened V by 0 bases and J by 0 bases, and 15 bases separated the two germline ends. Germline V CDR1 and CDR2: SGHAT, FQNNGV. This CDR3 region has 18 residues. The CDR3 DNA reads TGTGCCAGCAGCTTAGATCAGATGCCGGGTAGCTCCTACAATGAGCAGTTCTTC. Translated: CASSLDQMPGSSYNEQFF. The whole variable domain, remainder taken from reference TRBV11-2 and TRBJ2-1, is EAGVAQSPRYKIIEKRQSVAFWCNPISGHATLYWYQQILGQGPKLLIQFQNNGVVDDSQLPKDRFSAERLKGVDSTLKIQPAKLEDSAVYLCASSLDQMPGSSYNEQFFGPGTRLTVL.

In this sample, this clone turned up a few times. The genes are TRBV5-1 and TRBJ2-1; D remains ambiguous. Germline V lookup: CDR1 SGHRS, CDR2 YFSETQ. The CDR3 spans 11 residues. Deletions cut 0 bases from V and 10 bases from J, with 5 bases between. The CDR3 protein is CASSLAREQFF. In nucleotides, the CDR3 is TGCGCCAGCAGCTTGGCGCGGGAGCAGTTCTTC.

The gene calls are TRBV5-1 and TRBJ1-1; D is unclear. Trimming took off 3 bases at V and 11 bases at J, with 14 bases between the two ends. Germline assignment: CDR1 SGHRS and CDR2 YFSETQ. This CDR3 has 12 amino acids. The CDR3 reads CASSSSGSEAFF. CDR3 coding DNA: TGCGCCAGCAGCTCAAGCGGCTCGGAGGCTTTCTTT.

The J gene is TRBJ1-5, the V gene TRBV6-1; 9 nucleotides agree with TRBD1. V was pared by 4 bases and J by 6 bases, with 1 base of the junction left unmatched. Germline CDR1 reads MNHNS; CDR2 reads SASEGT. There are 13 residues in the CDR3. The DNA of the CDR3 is TGTGCCAGCAGTGGGACAGGGGTTCAGCCCCAGCATTTT. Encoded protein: CASSGTGVQPQHF.

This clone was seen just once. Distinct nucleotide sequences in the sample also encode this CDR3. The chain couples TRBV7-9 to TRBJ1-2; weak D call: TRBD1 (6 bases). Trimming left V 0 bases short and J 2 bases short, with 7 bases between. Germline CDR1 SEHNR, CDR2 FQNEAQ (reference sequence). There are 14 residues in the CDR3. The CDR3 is CASSLADRNYGYTF. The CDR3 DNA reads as TGTGCCAGCAGCTTAGCGGACAGAAACTATGGCTACACCTTC.

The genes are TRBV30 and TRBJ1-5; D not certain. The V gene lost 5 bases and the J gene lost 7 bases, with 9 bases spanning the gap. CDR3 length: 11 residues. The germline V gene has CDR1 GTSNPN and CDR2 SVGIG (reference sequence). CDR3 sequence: CAWGRRQPQHF. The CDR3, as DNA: TGTGCCTGGGGGCGCCGACAGCCCCAGCATTTT.

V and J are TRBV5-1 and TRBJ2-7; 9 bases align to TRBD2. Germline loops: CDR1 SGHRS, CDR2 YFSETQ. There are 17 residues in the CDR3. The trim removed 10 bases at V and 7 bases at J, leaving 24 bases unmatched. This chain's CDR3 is CAQGRAGGWYVRGEQYF. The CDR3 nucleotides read TGCGCCCAGGGGAGAGCGGGAGGATGGTATGTCCGGGGAGAGCAGTACTTC.

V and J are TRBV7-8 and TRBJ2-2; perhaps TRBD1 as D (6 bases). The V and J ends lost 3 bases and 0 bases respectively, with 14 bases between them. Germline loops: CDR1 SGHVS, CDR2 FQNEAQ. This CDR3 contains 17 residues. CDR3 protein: CASSFLQGSANTGELFF. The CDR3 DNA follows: TGTGCCAGCAGCTTTCTCCAGGGGTCAGCGAACACCGGGGAGCTGTTTTTT.

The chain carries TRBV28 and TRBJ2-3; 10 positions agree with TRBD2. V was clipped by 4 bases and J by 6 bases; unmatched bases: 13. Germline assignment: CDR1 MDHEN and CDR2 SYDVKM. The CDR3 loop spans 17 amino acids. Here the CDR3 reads CASSSPRAGGSGDTQYF. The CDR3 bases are TGTGCCAGCAGTTCACCTAGAGCGGGGGGGTCCGGGGATACGCAGTATTTT.

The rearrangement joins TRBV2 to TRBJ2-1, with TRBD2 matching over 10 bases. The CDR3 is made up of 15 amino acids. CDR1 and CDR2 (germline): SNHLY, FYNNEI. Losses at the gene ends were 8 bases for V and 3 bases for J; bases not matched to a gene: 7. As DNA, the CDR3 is TGTGCCAGCCCCTCCGGGACTAGCGACTACAATGAGCAGTTCTTC. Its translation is CASPSGTSDYNEQFF.

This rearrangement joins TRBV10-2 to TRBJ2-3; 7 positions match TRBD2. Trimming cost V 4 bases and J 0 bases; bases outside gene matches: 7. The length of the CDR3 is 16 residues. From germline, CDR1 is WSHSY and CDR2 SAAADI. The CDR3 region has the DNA TGCGCCAGCAGTGCGCAAGCGGGGCCAAGCACAGATACGCAGTATTTT. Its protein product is CASSAQAGPSTDTQYF.

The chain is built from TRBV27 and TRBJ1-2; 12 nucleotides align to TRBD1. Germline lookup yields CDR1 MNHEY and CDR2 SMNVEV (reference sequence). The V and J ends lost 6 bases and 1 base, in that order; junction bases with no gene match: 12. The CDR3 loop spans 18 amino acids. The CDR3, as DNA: TGTGCCAGCAGCCGCCAGCCGGGACAGGGGGCGAGTAACTATGGCTACACCTTC. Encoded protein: CASSRQPGQGASNYGYTF.

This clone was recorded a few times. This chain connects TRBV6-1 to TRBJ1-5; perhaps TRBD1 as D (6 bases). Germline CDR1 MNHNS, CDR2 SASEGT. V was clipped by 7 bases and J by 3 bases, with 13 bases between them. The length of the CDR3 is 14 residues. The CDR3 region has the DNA TGTGCCAGCACCATAACAGGGATCAATCAGCCCCAGCATTTT. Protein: CASTITGINQPQHF.

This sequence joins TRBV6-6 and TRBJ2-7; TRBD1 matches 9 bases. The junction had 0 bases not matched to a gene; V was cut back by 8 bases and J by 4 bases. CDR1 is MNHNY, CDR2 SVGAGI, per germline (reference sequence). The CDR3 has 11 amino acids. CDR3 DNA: TGTGCCAGCGGGACAGGGTACGAGCAGTACTTC. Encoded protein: CASGTGYEQYF.